A single sample is the source of the 11 T cell receptor beta chains below, sequenced in a study of T cell responses to AZD1222 COVID-19 vaccine. Assay used: immunoSEQ multiplex PCR; TCRdb lists only in-frame clones, some missing. This table holds roughly 100,000 clones, 82% found once. The sequenced sample was peripheral blood, obtained on day 0 of AZD1222 vaccination. The receptor source for this set is an adult in good health.

This chain links TRBV7-4 with TRBJ1-2; 7 bases are shared with TRBD1. The CDR3 runs to 14 residues. V lost 5 bases to trimming and J lost 4 bases; unmatched junction nucleotides: 7. CDR1 and CDR2 (germline): SGHVT, SQSDAQ. The CDR3 region is CASSITGDGYGYTF. In DNA form, the CDR3 reads TGTGCCAGCAGCATAACAGGGGACGGCTATGGCTACACCTTC.

This clone was counted only a few times. The chain is built from TRBV10-3 and TRBJ1-1, with unresolved D. Germline loops: CDR1 ENHRY, CDR2 SYGVKD. Trimming shortened V by 4 bases and J by 6 bases, and 18 bases separated the two germline ends. The CDR3 spans 15 residues. The CDR3 bases are TGTGCCATCAGTGCTACCGACACCCCGAGGTCTGAAGCTTTCTTT. This gives the protein CAISATDTPRSEAFF.

CDR3 nucleotides: TGCGCCAGCAGCTTGGACGGACGCCTCCTCTCTGGAAACACCATATATTTT. This sequence encodes CASSLDGRLLSGNTIYF. This rearrangement joins TRBV5-1 to TRBJ1-3, with unresolved D. The CDR3 runs 17 residues. CDR1 SGHRS and CDR2 YFSETQ come from the germline V gene. Between the trimmed V and J ends, which lost 0 bases and 0 bases, there was a span of 13 bases.

This chain connects TRBV7-2 to TRBJ1-2, with D perhaps matching TRBD1 (5 bases). V lost 0 bases and J 5 bases, leaving 13 bases between the germline ends. CDR3 length equals 15 residues. CDR1 and CDR2 from the germline V gene are SGHTA and FQGNSA. The CDR3 DNA follows: TGTGCCAGCAGCTTAGCAGGGGCCGAGGGATATGGCTACACCTTC. It yields the protein CASSLAGAEGYGYTF.

The genes are TRBV3-1 (or the pseudogene TRBV3-2) and TRBJ1-1; 7 bases agree with TRBD1. This CDR3 region has 13 residues. Germline CDR1 is LGHDT and CDR2 is YNNKEL (reference sequence). V dropped 4 bases and J dropped 4; count of bases not matched to a gene: 3. Here the CDR3 DNA reads TGTGCCAGCAGCCGCAGGGGGACCACTGAAGCTTTCTTT. Its translation is CASSRRGTTEAFF.

The chain couples TRBV15 to TRBJ1-5; TRBD1 agrees at 9 bases. The trim removed 1 base at V and 4 bases at J, leaving 2 bases unmatched. CDR1 and CDR2 from the germline V gene are LNHNV and YYDKDF (reference sequence). The CDR3 spans 15 residues. CDR3 in amino acids: CATSRGGQGNQPQHF. CDR3 sequence (DNA): TGTGCCACCAGCAGAGGGGGACAGGGAAATCAGCCCCAGCATTTT.

V is TRBV7-8 and J is TRBJ1-5; 7 nucleotides line up with TRBD1. The length of the CDR3 is 13 residues. V shed 7 bases, J shed 7 bases, and the junction held 7 bases outside the gene matches. CDR1 and CDR2 (germline): SGHVS, FQNEAQ. CDR3 loop: CASTQGGPQPQHF. CDR3 coding DNA: TGTGCCAGCACGCAGGGGGGCCCCCAGCCCCAGCATTTT.

This clone was seen a handful of times. This chain connects TRBV3-1 (or the pseudogene TRBV3-2) to TRBJ1-2; D gene uncertain. The germline V gene encodes CDR1 LGHDT and CDR2 YNNKEL (reference sequence). V lost 4 bases, J lost 2 bases, and 14 bases lay in between. The CDR3 consists of 15 residues. CDR3 sequence reads: CASSLLGGNNYGYTF. DNA of the CDR3: TGTGCCAGCAGCCTCTTGGGAGGGAACAACTATGGCTACACCTTC.

The genes are TRBV6-5 and TRBJ1-1; D is possibly TRBD1 (5 bases). Trimming left V 8 bases short and J 8 bases short, with 24 bases between. This CDR3 spans 15 amino acids. Germline loops: CDR1 MNHEY, CDR2 SVGAGI. The CDR3 DNA reads TGTGCCAGCGGGGAGGTGGGGGGTCTGGGTGACGAAGCTTTCTTT. It codes for CASGEVGGLGDEAFF.

This clone came up a few times. The V and J genes are TRBV6-5 and TRBJ2-2; 9 positions match TRBD2. The CDR3 spans 14 residues. With 6 bases clipped from V and 1 base from J, the junction kept 0 bases outside the gene matches. The germline gives CDR1 MNHEY, CDR2 SVGAGI. The CDR3: CASRTSGNTGELFF. CDR3 bases: TGTGCCAGCAGGACTAGCGGGAACACCGGGGAGCTGTTTTTT.

The J gene is TRBJ2-1, the V gene TRBV4-1, with TRBD2 as a possible D gene (5 bases). Looked up from germline, CDR1 is MGHRA and CDR2 is YSYEKL. CDR3 length equals 15 residues. The V end lost 8 bases, the J end lost 5 bases, and 19 bases lay between the germline ends. As DNA, the CDR3 is TGCGCCAGCGAGAAAGTGGTTAGCGTCCACAATGAGCAGTTCTTC. It yields the protein CASEKVVSVHNEQFF.